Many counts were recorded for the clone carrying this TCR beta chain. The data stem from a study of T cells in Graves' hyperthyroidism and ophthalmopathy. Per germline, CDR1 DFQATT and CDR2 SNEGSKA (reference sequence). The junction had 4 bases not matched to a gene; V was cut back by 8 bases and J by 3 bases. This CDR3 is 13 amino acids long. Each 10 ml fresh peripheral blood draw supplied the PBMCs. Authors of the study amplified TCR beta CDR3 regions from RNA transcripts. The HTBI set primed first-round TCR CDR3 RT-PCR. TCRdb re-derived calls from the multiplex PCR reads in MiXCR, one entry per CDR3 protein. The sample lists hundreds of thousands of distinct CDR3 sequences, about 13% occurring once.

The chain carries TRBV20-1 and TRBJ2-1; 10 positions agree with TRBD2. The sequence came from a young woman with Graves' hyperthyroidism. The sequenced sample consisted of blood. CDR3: CSSIAGGYNEQFF. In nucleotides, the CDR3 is TGCAGTTCAATAGCGGGGGGCTACAATGAGCAGTTCTTC.